This T cell receptor beta chain appears in the sequencing data of a study of T-cell reconstitution after alpha-beta-depleted transplantation in children. The authors prepared the TCRbeta library with unique molecular identifiers. One entry per CDR3 protein results from TCRdb running MiXCR on the PCR reads. The sample shows approximately 210,000 distinct CDR3 sequences, approximately 15% of them seen only once. CDR1 MNHNS and CDR2 SASEGT come from the germline V gene. The CDR3 is 17 amino acids. V was clipped by 6 bases and J by 7 bases; unmatched bases: 17. The chain employs TRBV6-1 and TRBJ1-4; 7 nucleotides line up with TRBD1. The receptor was derived from a human donor who donated a stem cell graft to a child with acute lymphoblastic leukemia. The sample was PBMCs from the stem cell graft donor, taken from the stem cell graft. The CDR3 coding sequence is TGTGCCAGCAGCAAGACAGGGATTAGGTCGTATGGTGAAAAACTGTTTTTT. Translated: CASSKTGIRSYGEKLFF.